Listed here is a single T cell receptor beta chain. What it binds is unknown. The entry originates in a study of regulatory T cells in long-lasting Graves disease. Notes on the study in general: There were preferences for TRBV28, TRBJ1-2 and TRBJ2-5 in persistent disease. Sample size, which was small, may have reduced accuracy. Lower TCR diversity characterized persistent Graves' patients relative to newly diagnosed patients. Peripheral blood, not thyroid tissue, was the sole material studied.

Construction of the TCR beta libraries employed iRepertoire HTBI primers in conjunction with Arm-PCR of CDR3 regions. Each CDR3 protein is one row after TCRdb ran MiXCR on the multiplex PCR reads. Among 200,000 to 250,000 distinct CDR3 sequences listed, 20% were seen once. CDR3 length: 15 amino acids. Between the trimmed V and J ends, which lost 4 bases and 9 bases, there was a span of 19 bases. Germline V gene sequence: CDR1 LGHDT, CDR2 YNNKEL (reference sequence). Documented time point: newly diagnosed GD, antithyroid drugs for less than 3 months. Extracted RNA from PBMCs served as the source of the TCR library.

The receptor was derived from a female donor with Graves disease. This sample comprised peripheral blood mononuclear cells (PBMCs), obtained at new diagnosis, from a patient treated with antithyroid drugs. This chain uses TRBV3-1 with TRBJ2-1; tentatively, D is TRBD1 (6 bases). The CDR3 here is CASSRTFAQGSEQFF. The CDR3 DNA is TGTGCCAGCAGCCGGACCTTTGCCCAGGGGAGTGAGCAGTTCTTC.